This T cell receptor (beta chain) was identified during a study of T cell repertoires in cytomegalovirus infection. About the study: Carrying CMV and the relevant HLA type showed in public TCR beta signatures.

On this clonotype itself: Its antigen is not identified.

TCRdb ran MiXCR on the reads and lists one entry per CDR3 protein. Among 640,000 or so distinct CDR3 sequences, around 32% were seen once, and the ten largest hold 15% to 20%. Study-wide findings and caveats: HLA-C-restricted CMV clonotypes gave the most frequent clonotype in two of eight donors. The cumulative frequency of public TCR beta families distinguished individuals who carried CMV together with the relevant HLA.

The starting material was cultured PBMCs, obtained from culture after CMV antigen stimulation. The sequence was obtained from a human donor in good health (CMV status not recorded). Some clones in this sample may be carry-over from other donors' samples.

DNA for the CDR3: TGTGCCAGCAGTCTAGGACGGTACTATAATTCACCCCTCCACTTT. It specifies CASSLGRYYNSPLHF. The rearrangement links TRBV6-5 to TRBJ1-6; D remains ambiguous. The CDR3 covers 15 residues. CDR1 is MNHEY and CDR2 is SVGAGI in the germline V gene. Trimming took 5 bases from V and 3 from J, leaving 11 bases between them.